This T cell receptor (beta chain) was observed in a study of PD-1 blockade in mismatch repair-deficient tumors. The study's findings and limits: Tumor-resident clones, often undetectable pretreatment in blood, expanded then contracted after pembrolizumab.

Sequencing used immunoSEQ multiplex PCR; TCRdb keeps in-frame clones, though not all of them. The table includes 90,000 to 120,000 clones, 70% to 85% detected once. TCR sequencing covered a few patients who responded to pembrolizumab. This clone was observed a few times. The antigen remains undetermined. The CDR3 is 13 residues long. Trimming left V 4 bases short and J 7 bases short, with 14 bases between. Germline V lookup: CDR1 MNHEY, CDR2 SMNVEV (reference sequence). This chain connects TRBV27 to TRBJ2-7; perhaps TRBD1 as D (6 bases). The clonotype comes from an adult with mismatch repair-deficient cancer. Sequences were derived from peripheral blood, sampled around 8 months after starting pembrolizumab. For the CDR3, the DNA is TGTGCCAGCAGTTCCTTTACAGGGTATGAGCAGTACTTC. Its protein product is CASSSFTGYEQYF.